The TCR beta chain described here comes from a study of T cells in Graves' hyperthyroidism and ophthalmopathy (dated by TCRdb to about 2019). With respect to the entire study: Peripheral blood was sampled at the time of initial diagnosis, prior to any treatment. TCR V-J signatures able to tell the groups apart were searched for in a discovery cohort of 100 patients, of whom around 42 had Graves' ophthalmopathy and roughly 59 had stable Graves' hyperthyroidism. Prospective prediction of ophthalmopathy was tested in an independent validation cohort consisting of fewer than 20 hyperthyroidism patients and around 16 patients who later progressed to ophthalmopathy. The 75 to 100 discovery patients were divided at random into training and test sets in a 7:3 ratio. In addition, the study compared T-cell repertoires in thyroid tissue and in blood from roughly six Graves' hyperthyroidism patients. Once sampling was done, hyperthyroidism patients were given methimazole at a starting dose of 30 mg daily, whereas ophthalmopathy patients were given high-dose intravenous methylprednisolone. The paper describes TCR Vbeta CDR3 sequencing of 140 or so peripheral blood samples, made up of 43 ophthalmopathy patients, 70 to 75 hyperthyroidism patients and approximately 17 progressor patients.

As regards this clonotype: Its antigen is still unknown. Base qualities are missing; no much larger clone stands one base away.

TCR beta CDR3 regions were amplified from RNA transcripts. The first round of RT-PCR for the TCR CDR3 was performed with the HTBI primer set and the Qiagen OneStep RT-PCR kit. A second multiplex PCR round built the libraries, followed by size selection and purification. Sequencing of the libraries was done on an Illumina HiSeq2000 using paired-end 100 bp reads. The paper's processing steps were these. SOAPnuke was used to process the raw data, removing reads that contained adapters or uncalled bases, had a mean Phred below 15, or lacked an exact match to the constant primer or identifier. High-quality paired reads were merged using COPE v1.2.5, and each unique nucleotide sequence was defined as a clonotype. MiTCR v1.1 was used to align the clonotypes against IMGT TRBV, TRBD and TRBJ reference segments. The analysis included only V-J combinations with a frequency above 0.0001, which together covered around 99% of the repertoires. A TCS score was defined as the ratio of F50 (clonal expansion) to E x V (chaos), with BLOSUM62-based TCRdist applied between CDR3 peptides within each V-J. Welch's t-statistics and random forest reduced roughly 530 V-J features to 10 to 15, which were used in a naive Bayes classifier (R e1071). TCRdb reprocessing: public reads trimmed at Q25 with fastp, clones called with MiXCR, in-frame beta chains kept. A single entry per CDR3 protein holds the most common genes and DNA from its merged rows. In this record, the V and J calls reflect TCRdb's handling and not the investigators' own analysis. This sample lists some 570,000 distinct CDR3 sequences; roughly 15% were detected once. The top ten constitute roughly 15% of the sample.

Results the study describes overall, beyond this receptor: No statistical method was used to set the sample size in advance, and investigators knew the group allocation. In validation, progression to ophthalmopathy was predicted by the model with around 70% sensitivity and under 85% specificity, a median of about 6.8 months before onset. Most expanded thyroid clonotypes (frequency above 0.001) were also detected in blood, suggesting blood repertoires may reflect thyroid immune responses. Ophthalmopathy was separated from stable hyperthyroidism by a 13 V-J signature model, with roughly 88% sensitivity and 81% to 82% specificity obtained in cross-validation and 80%/75% obtained in testing.

Ophthalmopathy patients had moderately to severely active disease, Clinical Activity Score of at least 3, NOSPECS grade of at least 4, and duration under 3 months. Patients with uncontrolled infections, other autoimmune diseases, pregnancy or lactation were excluded. Clinical symptoms, serum thyroxine and TRAb, thyroid ultrasound, and orbital computed tomography formed the basis for the diagnoses. Ficoll-Paque density gradient centrifugation was used to isolate PBMCs from approximately 10 ml of fresh peripheral blood. Total RNA was extracted using Trizol reagent, and RNA quality was assessed on an Agilent 2100 Bioanalyzer. Trimming costs V 2 bases and J 5 bases, and their ends lie 7 bases apart. CDR1 and CDR2 were assigned from the germline V gene (reference sequence) as GTSNPN and SVGIG. The CDR3 goes from the cysteine to the phenylalanine over 12 residues. Of the read, only the CDR3 DNA is kept; its 36 bases are in frame from base 1.

The rearrangement joined TRBV30 to TRBJ2-1; no D gene is confidently identified. This clonotype was sampled from a woman aged 18-35 years with Graves' ophthalmopathy. Sequenced material: blood. The nucleotide sequence is TGTGCCTGGAGTCCGGTGGACAATGAGCAGTTCTTC. Translated, it gives CAWSPVDNEQFF.